This T cell receptor (beta chain) was sequenced in a study of T-cell reconstitution after alpha-beta-depleted transplantation in children. Unique molecular identifiers were built into the TCRbeta library. Using its own MiXCR run on the PCR reads, TCRdb lists one record per CDR3 protein. The data show 60,000 or so distinct CDR3 sequences, less than 55% seen once. Germline V lookup: CDR1 SGHKS, CDR2 YYEKEE (reference sequence). Trimming cost V 1 base and J 0 bases, with 7 bases left between them. The CDR3 sequence is 15 residues long. The clonotype originates from a male patient younger than 18 who had a stem cell transplant for acute lymphoblastic leukemia, so the T cells may come from the graft donor. This sample comprised PBMCs, mostly from graft donor cells, obtained 360 days after TCRalphabeta/CD19-depleted stem cell transplant. The gene calls are TRBV5-5 and TRBJ1-4; D remains unclear. CDR3 protein: CASSLRSATNEKLFF. The CDR3 DNA reads as TGTGCCAGCAGCTTGAGATCAGCAACTAATGAAAAACTGTTTTTT.